These T cell receptor beta chains were read from a single sample in a study of T cells expressing NK-cell markers. TCRdb reanalyzed the 5' RACE reads and collapses them to one entry per CDR3 protein, without DNA. Found here are 450,000 to 600,000 distinct CDR3 sequences; the top ten clones hold 3% to 4.5%. The sample consisted of blood T cells: a sorted CD56 or NKG2C T cell subset, CD4+ or CD8+ T cells, or bulk PBMC T cells (not recorded which). The source is a man aged 18 to 35 in good health. Each CDR3 is given with its conserved first and last residue.

V: TRBV7-8
J: TRBJ2-5
CDR3: CASHIAGGETQYF

V: TRBV4-3
J: TRBJ2-3
CDR3: CASSGTNTDTQYF

V: TRBV15
J: TRBJ2-2
CDR3: CATSRQRAATGELFF

V: TRBV4-2
J: TRBJ2-3
CDR3: CASSPNKGADTQYF

V: TRBV7-8
J: TRBJ1-4
CDR3: CASSSGDEKLFF

V: TRBV12-3/TRBV12-4
J: TRBJ1-1
CDR3: CASTLQGSIGAFF

V: TRBV5-1
J: TRBJ2-1
CDR3: CASSLEGRGMGEQFF

V: TRBV29-1
J: TRBJ2-2
CDR3: CSVLTSGGELFF

V: TRBV10-3
J: TRBJ2-1
CDR3: CATGYIGNEQFF

V: TRBV7-9
J: TRBJ1-2
CDR3: CASSSLRTNYGYTF

V: TRBV11-1
J: TRBJ2-3
CDR3: CASSLVGSGIQNTDTQYF

V: TRBV12-3/TRBV12-4
J: TRBJ2-7
CDR3: CASSRGTLGGYEQYF

V: TRBV5-1
J: TRBJ2-1
CDR3: CASSLGFLDEQFF

V: TRBV4-1
J: TRBJ2-1
CDR3: CASSQARVTNEQFF

V: TRBV10-3
J: TRBJ2-1
CDR3: CAIERGLGNSYNEQFF

V: TRBV12-3/TRBV12-4
J: TRBJ2-3
CDR3: CASLPSGSFTDTQYF

V: TRBV20-1
J: TRBJ2-1
CDR3: CSARLAPGDNEQFF

V: TRBV24-1
J: TRBJ2-2
CDR3: CATRGGPHTGELFF

V: TRBV6-1
J: TRBJ2-3
CDR3: CASKAGGPLDTQYF

V: TRBV5-5
J: TRBJ2-1
CDR3: CASSWDNEQFF

V: TRBV3-1
J: TRBJ1-1
CDR3: CASSAKGQGGEAFF

V: TRBV20-1
J: TRBJ2-1
CDR3: CSAHIVGSSYNEQFF

V: TRBV7-2
J: TRBJ2-2
CDR3: CASSRSMNTGELFF

V: TRBV9
J: TRBJ1-6
CDR3: CASSVGAVNSPLHF

V: TRBV6-2/TRBV6-3
J: TRBJ2-1
CDR3: CASSNPWLVTYNEQFF

V: TRBV7-2
J: TRBJ2-5
CDR3: CASSSDTGTQYF

V: TRBV20-1
J: TRBJ2-1
CDR3: CSARKLAGGPLNEQFF

V: TRBV5-5
J: TRBJ2-5
CDR3: CASSLVIQRETQYF

V: TRBV7-2
J: TRBJ2-2
CDR3: CASSWAGLNTGELFF

V: TRBV10-2
J: TRBJ2-1
CDR3: CASSDASGLYNEQFF

V: TRBV2
J: TRBJ1-2
CDR3: CASRGQRYRYTF

V: TRBV6-2/TRBV6-3
J: TRBJ2-2
CDR3: CASTFSSEYVSGELFF

V: TRBV20-1
J: TRBJ1-2
CDR3: CSARDPQGRRYGYTF

V: TRBV12-3/TRBV12-4
J: TRBJ1-3
CDR3: CASTRPGPSSGNTIYF

V: TRBV7-8
J: TRBJ1-2
CDR3: CASSASIDGYTF

V: TRBV5-1
J: TRBJ2-1
CDR3: CASSLGRESGNEQFF

V: TRBV11-2
J: TRBJ1-6
CDR3: CASSLEAQTVIGPLHF

V: TRBV29-1
J: TRBJ2-5
CDR3: CSVETMRETQYF

V: TRBV5-6
J: TRBJ1-2
CDR3: CASSSGSGNYGYTF

V: TRBV10-3
J: TRBJ2-7
CDR3: CAISRDRGDEQYF

V: TRBV20-1
J: TRBJ2-7
CDR3: CSARGQGGRYEQYF